The 32 T cell receptor beta chains given below trace back to one sample, sequenced in a study of blood T cells in healthy people across ages. Together with a sample-barcoded 5' primer, a J-beta primer mix was included in a second PCR lasting about 7 to 11 cycles. TCRdb re-analysed the 5' RACE reads in MiXCR, keeping a single row per CDR3 protein. The data contain 1.5 million or so distinct CDR3 sequences, 40% to 45% of them singletons. Source material: blood. These receptors were collected from a woman between 18 and 29 years old in good health.

V is TRBV5-1 and J is TRBJ2-5; no definite D call. The V end lost 4 bases, the J end lost 5 bases, and 12 bases lay between the germline ends. Germline lookup yields CDR1 SGHRS and CDR2 YFSETQ. There are 13 residues in the CDR3. CDR3 sequence: CASSQQTQETQYF. CDR3 DNA sequence: TGCGCCAGCAGCCAACAGACACAGGAGACCCAGTACTTC.

This clonotype was found a few times. The chain links TRBV11-2 to TRBJ2-7, with D unresolved. Per germline, CDR1 SGHAT and CDR2 FQNNGV. V shed 5 bases and J shed 4 bases, with 18 bases lying between them. The CDR3 spans 15 residues. In nucleotides, the CDR3 is TGTGCCAGCAGCGGGATATCGCCTCCTGATTACGAGCAGTACTTC. This gives the protein CASSGISPPDYEQYF. Looking up the rest from reference TRBV11-2 and TRBJ2-7 gives the full variable domain: EAGVAQSPRYKIIEKRQSVAFWCNPISGHATLYWYQQILGQGPKLLIQFQNNGVVDDSQLPKDRFSAERLKGVDSTLKIQPAKLEDSAVYLCASSGISPPDYEQYFGPGTRLTVT.

The V gene is TRBV7-2, the J gene TRBJ1-6; D is ambiguous. Germline CDR1 and CDR2: SGHTA and FQGNSA. The CDR3 runs to 15 residues. V lost 5 bases to trimming and J lost 8 bases, with 16 bases between them. CDR3 residues: CASSVIPVTDSPLHF. The CDR3 nucleotides read TGTGCCAGCAGCGTAATACCAGTCACGGATTCACCCCTCCACTTT.

This chain joins TRBV7-8 and TRBJ2-7; no clear D gene. The DNA matches TRBJ2-5 better at its end, which makes the J call doubtful. Germline V gives CDR1 SGHVS, CDR2 FQNEAQ. This CDR3 has 12 residues. The CDR3 loop is CASSLGYGTQYF. In nucleotides, the CDR3 is TGTGCCAGCAGCTTGGGTTATGGGACCCAGTACTTC.

J is TRBJ2-1 and V is TRBV24-1, with D unresolved. CDR1 is KGHDR, CDR2 SFDVKD, per germline. The CDR3 runs to 13 residues. V was shortened by 7 bases and J by 4 bases, with 10 bases between the two germline ends. The CDR3 DNA sequence: TGTGCCACCAGGAGAGACGAGTACAATGAGCAGTTCTTC. Amino acids: CATRRDEYNEQFF.

The V and J genes are TRBV12-3 or TRBV12-4 and TRBJ2-5; 8 bases line up with TRBD2. The last part of the DNA fits TRBJ2-7 better; the J call may be wrong. This CDR3 spans 13 amino acids. CDR3 nucleotides: TGTGCCAGCAGTAGAGCGGGGGCCTACGAGCAGTACTTC. Protein: CASSRAGAYEQYF.

The chain couples TRBV6-5 to TRBJ1-1; no clear D gene. The CDR3 has 13 amino acids. Germline loops: CDR1 MNHEY, CDR2 SVGAGI. The V end was cut by 6 bases, the J end by 3 bases, with 11 bases between. The CDR3 DNA is TGTGCCAGCAGCCGCGCCCCCTACACTGAAGCTTTCTTT. Translating it yields CASSRAPYTEAFF.

This chain joins TRBV12-5 and TRBJ2-1, with 11 positions matching TRBD2. V lost 5 bases to trimming and J lost 7 bases; unmatched junction nucleotides: 7. This CDR3 spans 15 amino acids. Germline-derived CDR1 and CDR2 are LGHNT and FRNRAP. The CDR3 is CASGGLAGVFNEQFF. The DNA of the CDR3 is TGTGCTAGTGGTGGACTAGCGGGCGTTTTTAATGAGCAGTTCTTC.

This clonotype was counted ten times or more. The chain has TRBV4-3 and TRBJ2-7; D is perhaps TRBD1 (5 bases). V gave up 4 bases and J gave up 0 bases, with 10 bases separating them. From germline, CDR1 is LGHNA and CDR2 YSLEER. The CDR3 length is 14 residues. The CDR3 DNA follows: TGCGCCAGCAGCCGGGGCTTGAGCTCCTACGAGCAGTACTTC. Its translation: CASSRGLSSYEQYF.

The CDR3 DNA follows: TGTGCCAGCAGCTTACCGGAAGGCTACACCTTC. This translates into CASSLPEGYTF. The rearrangement uses TRBV7-9 and TRBJ1-2; D is undetermined. This CDR3 region has 11 residues. Germline values: CDR1 SEHNR, CDR2 FQNEAQ (reference sequence). V shed 2 bases and J shed 8 bases, with 6 bases lying between them.

The CDR3, as DNA: TGCGCCAGCAGCTTGGAGCCGGGGGTCTACAATGAGCAGTTCTTC. Its translation is CASSLEPGVYNEQFF. This chain links TRBV5-1 with TRBJ2-1; tentative D call: TRBD2 (6 bases). Germline V gene data show CDR1 as SGHRS and CDR2 as YFSETQ. V was cut by 0 bases and J by 3 bases, with 10 bases left in between. This CDR3 region has 15 residues.

This clonotype was counted a few times. The chain joins TRBV10-3 to TRBJ2-3, with 13 bases that match TRBD2. V lost 0 bases and J lost 2; bases outside the gene matches: 5. This CDR3 comprises 18 residues. Germline-derived CDR1 and CDR2 are ENHRY and SYGVKD. Here the CDR3 reads CAISESGGTSGDTDTQYF. In DNA, the CDR3 is TGTGCCATCAGTGAGTCCGGAGGGACTAGCGGGGACACAGATACGCAGTATTTT.

This rearrangement joins TRBV3-1 to TRBJ1-2; D not resolved. The germline V and J ends were trimmed by 1 base and 4 bases, with 10 bases remaining between them. There are 14 residues in the CDR3. CDR1 is LGHDT and CDR2 is YNNKEL in the germline V gene (reference sequence). CDR3 sequence (DNA): TGTGCCAGCAGCCAAGCAGAAACCGGCTATGGCTACACCTTC. Translation gives CASSQAETGYGYTF.

There are a few counts of this clonotype. This chain uses TRBV6-2 or TRBV6-3 with TRBJ1-2; D is unclear. Looked up from germline, CDR1 is MNHEY and CDR2 is SVGEGT. V lost 2 bases to trimming and J lost 3 bases, with 7 bases between them. The CDR3 runs 13 residues. The CDR3 nucleotides read TGTGCCAGCAGTTACGACCTGGACTATGGCTACACCTTC. Translation: CASSYDLDYGYTF.

The genes are TRBV30 and TRBJ2-1; no firm D call. Per germline, CDR1 GTSNPN and CDR2 SVGIG (reference sequence). V was shortened by 3 bases and J by 0 bases, with 18 bases between the two germline ends. The CDR3 contains 17 residues. The CDR3 protein is CAWRLNWRASSYNEQFF. CDR3 coding DNA: TGTGCCTGGAGGCTCAACTGGCGCGCCAGCTCCTACAATGAGCAGTTCTTC.

The chain employs TRBV7-9 and TRBJ1-1; 7 bases map to TRBD1. After removal of 0 bases from V and 4 bases from J, the junction contained 11 bases not matched to a gene. Germline CDR1 and CDR2: SEHNR and FQNEAQ (reference sequence). The CDR3 covers 17 residues. The CDR3 sequence is CASSLAAGIGTVTEAFF. The CDR3 DNA reads as TGTGCCAGCAGCTTAGCTGCGGGTATCGGGACAGTCACTGAAGCTTTCTTT.

The chain employs TRBV3-1 and TRBJ2-3; D is tentatively TRBD1 or TRBD2 (5 bases each). This CDR3 is 12 amino acids long. From germline, CDR1 is LGHDT and CDR2 YNNKEL (reference sequence). The germline V and J ends were trimmed by 7 bases and 9 bases, with 14 bases remaining between them. The CDR3 bases are TGTGCCAGCACCACTCCGGGGCGGACGCAGTATTTT. Translation gives CASTTPGRTQYF.

With regard to this clonotype: A read error may be the cause here, since a much bigger clone is one base away. Because the CDR3's place on the DNA is in doubt, the DNA is left out and the CDR3 is given as listed by TCRdb. The chain combines TRBV11-3 with TRBJ2-5; the D call in the table, TRBD1, was not verified against the DNA. The CDR3 numbers 13 amino acids, ends counted. CDR1 and CDR2 (germline): SGHNT, YENEEA. CDR3 sequence reads: CASSLVAGGTRYF.

The chain carries TRBV29-1 and TRBJ1-2; 8 bases agree with TRBD1. This CDR3 has 15 residues. Germline V lookup: CDR1 SQVTM, CDR2 ANQGSEA. The junction had 10 bases not matched to a gene; V was cut back by 7 bases and J by 0 bases. Here the CDR3 reads CSADGTGSSNYGYTF. The CDR3 DNA follows: TGCAGCGCAGACGGGACAGGTTCCTCTAACTATGGCTACACCTTC. Based on the CDR3 plus reference TRBV29-1 and TRBJ1-2, the full variable domain is SAVISQKPSRDICQRGTSLTIQCQVDSQVTMMFWYRQQPGQSLTLIATANQGSEATYESGFVIDKFPISRPNLTFSTLTVSNMSPEDSSIYLCSADGTGSSNYGYTFGSGTRLTVV.

This chain joins TRBV2 and TRBJ1-1; D call uncertain. This CDR3 has 16 residues. The V end lost 3 bases, the J end lost 1 base, and 15 bases lay between the germline ends. CDR1 is SNHLY, CDR2 FYNNEI, per germline. The CDR3 sequence: CASSDTELSQNTEAFF. The CDR3 DNA follows: TGTGCCAGCAGTGATACCGAGTTGAGCCAGAACACTGAAGCTTTCTTT.

The chain has TRBV6-2 or TRBV6-3 and TRBJ2-1; the match to TRBD2 covers 7 bases. The V gene end was trimmed by 2 bases and the J gene end by 7 bases; junction bases not matched to a gene: 8. From germline, CDR1 is MNHEY and CDR2 SVGEGT. The CDR3 loop spans 15 amino acids. The CDR3 protein is CASSYRREPKNEQFF. CDR3 nucleotide sequence: TGTGCCAGCAGTTACCGGCGGGAGCCCAAGAATGAGCAGTTCTTC.

The chain carries TRBV6-5 and TRBJ1-5; D perhaps matches TRBD1 (5 bases). Germline values: CDR1 MNHEY, CDR2 SVGAGI. Trimming stripped 5 bases from V and 7 bases from J, with 15 bases between. CDR3 length: 14 residues. CDR3 amino acids: CASSAGFGGQPQHF. The CDR3 DNA sequence: TGTGCCAGCAGTGCGGGCTTCGGGGGACAGCCCCAGCATTTT.

The V and J genes are TRBV4-3 and TRBJ1-3; D gene ambiguous. CDR1 is LGHNA, CDR2 YSLEER, per germline. The CDR3 is made up of 20 amino acids. V lost 0 bases and J 3 bases, leaving 24 bases between the germline ends. The CDR3 loop reads CASSQDYVVGGEVYGNTIYF. The CDR3 DNA reads as TGCGCCAGCAGCCAAGATTACGTTGTCGGCGGAGAGGTGTATGGAAACACCATATATTTT.

This clonotype was seen many times. V and J are TRBV3-1 and TRBJ2-6; no reliable D call. Trimming took 1 base from V and 2 from J, leaving 0 bases between them. This CDR3 contains 13 residues. The germline V gene encodes CDR1 LGHDT and CDR2 YNNKEL (reference sequence). Written as DNA, the CDR3 is TGTGCCAGCAGCCAAGCTGGGGCCAACGTCCTGACTTTC. Translation: CASSQAGANVLTF.

The V gene is TRBV12-3 or TRBV12-4, the J gene TRBJ2-1; no firm D call. There are 14 residues in the CDR3. The ends were cut back, 2 bases at V and 6 bases at J, with 11 bases in the middle. CDR3 nucleotide sequence: TGTGCCAGCAGTTTACGCCACCGGGTCAATGAGCAGTTCTTC. This gives the protein CASSLRHRVNEQFF.

This clonotype occurred a few times. The rearrangement uses TRBV7-2 and TRBJ2-1; 9 bases fit TRBD2. TRBJ2-7 explains the end of the DNA better; the J call may be wrong. Germline lookup yields CDR1 SGHTA and CDR2 FQGNSA. The CDR3 is 15 amino acids. The CDR3 sequence: CASSRGTSSYNEQYF. The DNA for the CDR3 is TGTGCCAGCAGCCGTGGGACTAGCTCCTACAATGAGCAGTACTTC.

There are a few counts of this clonotype. This chain connects TRBV5-1 to TRBJ2-7; 7 bases line up with TRBD1. The CDR3 runs to 14 residues. Germline values: CDR1 SGHRS, CDR2 YFSETQ. Losses at the gene ends were 5 bases for V and 0 bases for J; bases not matched to a gene: 5. CDR3 residues: CASRSGQPSYEQYF. The DNA for the CDR3 is TGCGCCAGCAGATCGGGACAGCCCTCCTACGAGCAGTACTTC.

This clonotype was seen only a few times. This rearrangement joins TRBV5-1 to TRBJ2-3; 9 nucleotides line up with TRBD1. The CDR3 runs 15 residues. J gave up 8 bases and V 5 bases, and 12 bases lay outside the gene matches. CDR1 is SGHRS and CDR2 is YFSETQ in the germline V gene. As DNA, the CDR3 is TGCGCCAGCAGTCAGACAGGGGGACAACGGGGTACGCAGTATTTT. This encodes CASSQTGGQRGTQYF.

This clonotype was found a few times. The chain links TRBV5-1 to TRBJ1-2; TRBD1 is a possible D gene (6 bases). There are 16 residues in the CDR3. V lost 4 bases and J lost 2, with 18 bases in between. The germline CDR1 and CDR2 sequences are SGHRS and YFSETQ. The CDR3 spells CASSPGAGNYNYGYTF. The DNA of the CDR3 is TGCGCCAGCAGCCCGGGGGCCGGAAACTACAACTATGGCTACACCTTC.

The chain has TRBV5-1 and TRBJ2-1, with 8 bases identical to TRBD2. This CDR3 has 16 amino acids. V was clipped by 4 bases and J by 3 bases; unmatched bases: 9. Germline CDR1 is SGHRS and CDR2 is YFSETQ. The CDR3 protein is CASSGTTSGDYNEQFF. The CDR3 DNA reads as TGCGCCAGCAGCGGCACCACTAGCGGAGACTACAATGAGCAGTTCTTC.

This chain joins TRBV4-3 and TRBJ2-1; no definite D call. The CDR3 runs to 15 residues. Per the germline V gene, CDR1 is LGHNA and CDR2 is YSLEER. V gave up 0 bases and J gave up 4 bases, with 10 bases separating them. The CDR3 nucleotides read TGCGCCAGCAGCCAAGAGATTGGAAGTTACAATGAGCAGTTCTTC. Protein product: CASSQEIGSYNEQFF.

This clonotype was seen more than once but under ten times. This rearrangement joins TRBV7-8 to TRBJ2-7, with a weak D call TRBD2 (6 bases). The germline gives CDR1 SGHVS, CDR2 FQNEAQ. This CDR3 region has 16 residues. Trimming took off 6 bases at V and 3 bases at J, with 21 bases between the two ends. The CDR3 reads CASRPLVAGSRYEQYF. The DNA of the CDR3 is TGTGCCAGCAGACCCCTGGTTGCGGGATCCCGCTACGAGCAGTACTTC.